This T cell receptor (beta chain) stems from a study of T cell responses to AZD1222 COVID-19 vaccine. The assay was immunoSEQ multiplex PCR, and TCRdb's table has in-frame clones only and misses some. The repertoire has roughly 150,000 clones, more than 70% of them found once; the top ten carry roughly 2.1%. To note about this clone: Its specificity is not known.

Findings of the study overall: Two AZD1222 doses significantly raised spike-specific TCR breadth and depth over controls. White British ancestry dominated among donors, who included more females, and clonal diversity was possibly underestimated. Only six individuals given AZD1222 were seropositive at baseline.

Trimming left V 5 bases short and J 5 bases short, with 9 bases between. The CDR3 sequence is 13 residues long. Germline-derived CDR1 and CDR2 are KGHDR and SFDVKD. The receptor was isolated from an adult in good health. The input for sequencing was peripheral blood, taken on day 0 of AZD1222 vaccination. This chain links TRBV24-1 with TRBJ2-1; no definite D call. CDR3 in amino acids: CATSAGHNNEQFF. The CDR3 DNA reads TGTGCCACCAGTGCCGGCCATAACAATGAGCAGTTCTTC.